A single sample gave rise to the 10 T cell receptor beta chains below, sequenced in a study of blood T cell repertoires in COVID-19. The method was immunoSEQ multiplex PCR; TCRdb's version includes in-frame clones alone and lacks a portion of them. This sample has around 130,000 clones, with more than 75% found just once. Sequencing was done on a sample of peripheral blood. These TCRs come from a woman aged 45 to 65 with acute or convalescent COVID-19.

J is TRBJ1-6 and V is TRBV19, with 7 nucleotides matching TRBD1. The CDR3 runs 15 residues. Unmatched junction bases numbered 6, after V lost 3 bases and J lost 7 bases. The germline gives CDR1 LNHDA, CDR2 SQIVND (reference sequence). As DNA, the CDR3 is TGTGCCAGTAGTATCCAGACAGGGATGAATTCACCCCTCCACTTT. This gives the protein CASSIQTGMNSPLHF. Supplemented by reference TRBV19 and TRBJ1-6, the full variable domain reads DGGITQSPKYLFRKEGQNVTLSCEQNLNHDAMYWYRQDPGQGLRLIYYSQIVNDFQKGDIAEGYSVSREKKESFPLTVTSAQKNPTAFYLCASSIQTGMNSPLHFGNGTRLTVT.

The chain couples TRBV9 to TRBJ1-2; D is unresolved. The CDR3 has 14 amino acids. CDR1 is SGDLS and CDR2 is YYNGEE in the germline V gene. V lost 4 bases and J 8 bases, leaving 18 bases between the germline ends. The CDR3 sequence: CASSLDMFFGGYTF. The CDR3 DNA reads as TGTGCCAGCAGCTTAGACATGTTCTTCGGGGGCTACACCTTC.

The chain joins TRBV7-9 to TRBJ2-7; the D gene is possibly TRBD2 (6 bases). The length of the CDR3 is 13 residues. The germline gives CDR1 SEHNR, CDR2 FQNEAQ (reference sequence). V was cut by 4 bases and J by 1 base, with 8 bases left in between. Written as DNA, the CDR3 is TGTGCCAGCAGCTCTAGCGTGTCCTACGAGCAGTACTTC. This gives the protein CASSSSVSYEQYF.

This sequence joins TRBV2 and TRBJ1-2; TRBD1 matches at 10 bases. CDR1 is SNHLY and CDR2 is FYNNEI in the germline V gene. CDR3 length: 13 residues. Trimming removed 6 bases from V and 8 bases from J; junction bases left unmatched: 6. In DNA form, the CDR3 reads TGTGCCAGCAGGACGGGACAGGGGTTAGGCTACACCTTC. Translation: CASRTGQGLGYTF.

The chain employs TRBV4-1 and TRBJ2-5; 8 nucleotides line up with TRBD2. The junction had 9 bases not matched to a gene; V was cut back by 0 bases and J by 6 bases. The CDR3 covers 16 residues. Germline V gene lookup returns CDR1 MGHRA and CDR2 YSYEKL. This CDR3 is CASSQDGAGVMKTQYF. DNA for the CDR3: TGCGCCAGCAGCCAAGATGGAGCGGGAGTCATGAAGACCCAGTACTTC.

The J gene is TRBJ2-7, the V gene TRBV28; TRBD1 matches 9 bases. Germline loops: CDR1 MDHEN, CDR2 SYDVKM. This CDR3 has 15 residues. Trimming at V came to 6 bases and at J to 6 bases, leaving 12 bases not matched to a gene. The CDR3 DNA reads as TGTGCCAGCAGGTCGACAGGGGGGTCACGTAGCGAGCAGTACTTC. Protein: CASRSTGGSRSEQYF.

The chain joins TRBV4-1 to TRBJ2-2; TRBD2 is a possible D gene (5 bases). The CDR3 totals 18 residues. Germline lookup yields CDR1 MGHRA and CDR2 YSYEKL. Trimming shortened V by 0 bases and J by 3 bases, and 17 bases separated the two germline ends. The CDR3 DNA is TGCGCCAGCAGCCAAGATGGAGGATTTTGGGTGGACACCGGGGAGCTGTTTTTT. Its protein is CASSQDGGFWVDTGELFF.

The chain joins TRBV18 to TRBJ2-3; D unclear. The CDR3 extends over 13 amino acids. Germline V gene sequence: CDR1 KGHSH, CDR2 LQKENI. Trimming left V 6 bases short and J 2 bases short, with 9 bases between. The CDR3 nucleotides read TGTGCCAGCTCTCTAGGTTCCACAGATACGCAGTATTTT. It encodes CASSLGSTDTQYF. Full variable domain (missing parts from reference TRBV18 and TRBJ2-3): NAGVMQNPRHLVRRRGQEARLRCSPMKGHSHVYWYRQLPEEGLKFMVYLQKENIIDESGMPKERFSAEFPKEGPSILRIQQVVRGDSAAYFCASSLGSTDTQYFGPGTRLTVL.

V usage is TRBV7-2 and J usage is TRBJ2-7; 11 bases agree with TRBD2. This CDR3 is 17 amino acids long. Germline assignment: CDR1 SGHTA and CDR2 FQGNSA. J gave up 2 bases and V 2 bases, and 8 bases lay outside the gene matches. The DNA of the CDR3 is TGTGCCAGCAGCTTAAATTCCCTAGCGGGGGGCCCCTACGAGCAGTACTTC. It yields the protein CASSLNSLAGGPYEQYF.

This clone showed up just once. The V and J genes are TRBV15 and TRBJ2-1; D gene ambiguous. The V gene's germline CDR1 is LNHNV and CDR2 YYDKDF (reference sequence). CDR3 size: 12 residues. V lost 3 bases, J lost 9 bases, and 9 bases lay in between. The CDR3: CATSRTTGEQFF. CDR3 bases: TGTGCCACCAGCAGGACCACGGGTGAGCAGTTCTTC.